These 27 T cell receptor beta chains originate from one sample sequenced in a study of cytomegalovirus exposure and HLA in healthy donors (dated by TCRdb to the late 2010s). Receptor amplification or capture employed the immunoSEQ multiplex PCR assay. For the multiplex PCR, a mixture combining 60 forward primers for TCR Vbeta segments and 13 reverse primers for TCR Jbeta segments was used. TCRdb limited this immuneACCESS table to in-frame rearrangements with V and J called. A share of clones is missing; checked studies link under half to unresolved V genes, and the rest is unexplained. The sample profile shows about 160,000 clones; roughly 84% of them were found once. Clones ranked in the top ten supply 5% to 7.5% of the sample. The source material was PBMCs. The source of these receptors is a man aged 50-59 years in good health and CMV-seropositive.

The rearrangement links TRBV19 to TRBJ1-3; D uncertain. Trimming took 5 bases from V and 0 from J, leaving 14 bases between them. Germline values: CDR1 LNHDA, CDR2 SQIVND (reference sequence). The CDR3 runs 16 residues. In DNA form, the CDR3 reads TGTGCCAGTAGTCCTCTACGGCGGGTCTCTGGAAACACCATATATTTT. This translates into CASSPLRRVSGNTIYF.

The CDR3 DNA sequence: TGTGCCAGCAGTCCCCGGACAGGGTACACCGGGGAGCTGTTTTTT. This encodes CASSPRTGYTGELFF. The V and J genes are TRBV27 and TRBJ2-2; 8 nucleotides align to TRBD1. With V trimmed by 5 bases and J by 3 bases, 5 bases remained unmatched. Germline CDR1 MNHEY, CDR2 SMNVEV (reference sequence). CDR3 size: 15 residues.

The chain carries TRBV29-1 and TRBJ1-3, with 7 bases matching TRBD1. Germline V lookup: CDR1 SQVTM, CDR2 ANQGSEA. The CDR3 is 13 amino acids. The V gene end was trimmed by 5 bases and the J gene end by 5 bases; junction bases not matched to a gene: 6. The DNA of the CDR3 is TGCAGCGTTAGTGAGGGGGCCCGAAACACCATATATTTT. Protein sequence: CSVSEGARNTIYF.

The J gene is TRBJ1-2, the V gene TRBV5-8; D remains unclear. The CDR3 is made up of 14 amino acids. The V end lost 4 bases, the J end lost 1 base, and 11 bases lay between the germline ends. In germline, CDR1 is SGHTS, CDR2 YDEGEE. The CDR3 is CASSLTEFNYGYTF. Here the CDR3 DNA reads TGTGCCAGCAGCCTCACAGAGTTTAACTATGGCTACACCTTC.

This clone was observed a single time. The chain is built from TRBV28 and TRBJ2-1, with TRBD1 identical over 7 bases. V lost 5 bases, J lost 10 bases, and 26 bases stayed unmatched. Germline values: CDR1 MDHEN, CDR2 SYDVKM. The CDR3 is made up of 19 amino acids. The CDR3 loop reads CASSTFTPRDRGAEWEQFF. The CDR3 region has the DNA TGTGCCAGCAGTACTTTCACCCCCCGGGACAGAGGGGCCGAGTGGGAGCAGTTCTTC.

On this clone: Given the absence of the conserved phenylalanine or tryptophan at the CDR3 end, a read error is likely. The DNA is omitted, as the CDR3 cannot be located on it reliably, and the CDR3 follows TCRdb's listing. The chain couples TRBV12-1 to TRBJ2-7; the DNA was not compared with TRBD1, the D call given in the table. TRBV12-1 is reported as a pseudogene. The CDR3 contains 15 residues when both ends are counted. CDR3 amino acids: CASSFKWGPSNEQYI.

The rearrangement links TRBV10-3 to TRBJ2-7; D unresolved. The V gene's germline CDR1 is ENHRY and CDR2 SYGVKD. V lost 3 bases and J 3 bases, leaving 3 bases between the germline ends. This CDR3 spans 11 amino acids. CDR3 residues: CAISDSYEQYF. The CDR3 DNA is TGTGCCATCAGTGACAGCTACGAGCAGTACTTC.

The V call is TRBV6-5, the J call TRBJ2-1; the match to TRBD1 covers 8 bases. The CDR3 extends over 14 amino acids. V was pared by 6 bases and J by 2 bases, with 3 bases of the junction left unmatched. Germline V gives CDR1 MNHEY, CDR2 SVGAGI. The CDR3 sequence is CASSRQGPYNEQFF. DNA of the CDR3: TGTGCCAGCAGCCGACAGGGGCCCTACAATGAGCAGTTCTTC.

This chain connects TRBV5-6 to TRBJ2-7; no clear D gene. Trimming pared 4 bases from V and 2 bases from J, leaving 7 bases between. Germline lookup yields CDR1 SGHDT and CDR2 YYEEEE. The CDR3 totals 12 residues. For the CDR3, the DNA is TGTGCCAGCAGCCGCACACCCTACGAGCAGTACTTC. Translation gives CASSRTPYEQYF.

CDR3 in DNA: TGCGCCAGCAGCCCCAGCGCCCAGGGAACCTCGAGAGCTTTCTTT. Protein product: CASSPSAQGTSRAFF. This sequence joins TRBV5-1 and TRBJ1-1; D is possibly TRBD1 (5 bases). This CDR3 is built from 15 residues. CDR1 SGHRS and CDR2 YFSETQ come from the germline V gene. V lost 4 bases to trimming and J lost 10 bases, with 23 bases between them.

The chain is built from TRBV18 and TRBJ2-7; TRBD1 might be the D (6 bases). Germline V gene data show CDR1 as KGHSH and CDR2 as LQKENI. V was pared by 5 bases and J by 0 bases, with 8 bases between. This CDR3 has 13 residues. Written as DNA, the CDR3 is TGTGCCAGCTCAACAGGGTACTCCTACGAGCAGTACTTC. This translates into CASSTGYSYEQYF. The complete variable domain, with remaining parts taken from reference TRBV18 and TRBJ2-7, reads NAGVMQNPRHLVRRRGQEARLRCSPMKGHSHVYWYRQLPEEGLKFMVYLQKENIIDESGMPKERFSAEFPKEGPSILRIQQVVRGDSAAYFCASSTGYSYEQYFGPGTRLTVT.

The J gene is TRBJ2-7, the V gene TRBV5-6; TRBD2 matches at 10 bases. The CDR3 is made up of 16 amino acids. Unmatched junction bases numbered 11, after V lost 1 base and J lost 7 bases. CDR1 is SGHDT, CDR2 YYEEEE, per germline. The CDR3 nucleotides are TGTGCCAGCAGCTTGTCTCCTAGCGGGAGTCACGGGGAGCAGTACGTC. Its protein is CASSLSPSGSHGEQYV.

Here the CDR3 reads CATSRTGNWSYGYTF. The CDR3, as DNA: TGTGCCACCAGCAGAACAGGGAATTGGAGTTATGGCTACACCTTC. V and J are TRBV15 and TRBJ1-2; D is perhaps TRBD1 (6 bases). The CDR3 is 15 residues long. V gave up 2 bases and J gave up 5 bases, with 15 bases separating them. CDR1 is LNHNV, CDR2 YYDKDF, per germline (reference sequence).

The CDR3 protein is CASRQPGQGNTGELFF. CDR3 sequence (DNA): TGTGCCAGCAGGCAACCGGGACAGGGGAACACCGGGGAGCTGTTTTTT. This rearrangement joins TRBV27 to TRBJ2-2; 9 positions match TRBD1. With V trimmed by 6 bases and J by 1 base, 6 bases remained unmatched. Per germline, CDR1 MNHEY and CDR2 SMNVEV (reference sequence). CDR3 length: 16 amino acids.

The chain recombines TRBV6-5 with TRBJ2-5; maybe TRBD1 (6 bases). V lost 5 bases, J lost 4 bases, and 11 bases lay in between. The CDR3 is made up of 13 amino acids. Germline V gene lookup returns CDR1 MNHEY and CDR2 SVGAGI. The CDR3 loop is CASSGQRGETQYF. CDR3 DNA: TGTGCCAGCAGTGGACAGAGGGGAGAGACCCAGTACTTC.

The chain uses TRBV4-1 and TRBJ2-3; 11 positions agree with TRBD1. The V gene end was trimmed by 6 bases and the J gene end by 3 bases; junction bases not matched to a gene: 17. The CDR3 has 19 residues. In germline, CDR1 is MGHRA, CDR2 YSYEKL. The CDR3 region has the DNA TGCGCCAGCAGAGGTCGTACCGGGACAGGGGGACTTAGGACAGATACGCAGTATTTT. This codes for CASRGRTGTGGLRTDTQYF.

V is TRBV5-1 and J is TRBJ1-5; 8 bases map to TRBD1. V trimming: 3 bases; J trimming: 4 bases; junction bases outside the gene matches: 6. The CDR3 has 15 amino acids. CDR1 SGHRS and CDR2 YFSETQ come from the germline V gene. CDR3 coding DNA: TGCGCCAGCAGCTCCGGGACAGGTATAAATCAGCCCCAGCATTTT. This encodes CASSSGTGINQPQHF.

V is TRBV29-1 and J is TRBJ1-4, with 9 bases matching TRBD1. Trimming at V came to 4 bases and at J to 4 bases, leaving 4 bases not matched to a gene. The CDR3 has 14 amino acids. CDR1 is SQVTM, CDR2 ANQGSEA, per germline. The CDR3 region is CSVAQGAFNEKLFF. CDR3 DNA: TGCAGCGTTGCACAGGGGGCGTTTAATGAAAAACTGTTTTTT.

CDR3 residues: CASSISAGIYGYTF. The CDR3 DNA reads as TGTGCCAGTAGTATAAGTGCAGGGATTTATGGCTACACCTTC. The V call is TRBV19, the J call TRBJ1-2; TRBD1 is a possible D gene (5 bases). Germline V gene sequence: CDR1 LNHDA, CDR2 SQIVND (reference sequence). The length of the CDR3 is 14 residues. The germline V and J ends were trimmed by 2 bases and 5 bases, with 12 bases remaining between them.

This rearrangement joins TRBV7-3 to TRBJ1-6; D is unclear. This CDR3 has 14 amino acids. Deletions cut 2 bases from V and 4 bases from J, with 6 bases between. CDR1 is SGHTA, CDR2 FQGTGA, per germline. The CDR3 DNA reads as TGTGCCAGCAGCTTAGGAGGGTATAATTCACCCCTCCACTTT. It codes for CASSLGGYNSPLHF. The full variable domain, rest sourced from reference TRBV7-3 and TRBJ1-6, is GAGVSQTPSNKVTEKGKYVELRCDPISGHTALYWYRQSLGQGPEFLIYFQGTGAADDSGLPNDRFFAVRPEGSVSTLKIQRTERGDSAVYLCASSLGGYNSPLHFGNGTRLTVT.

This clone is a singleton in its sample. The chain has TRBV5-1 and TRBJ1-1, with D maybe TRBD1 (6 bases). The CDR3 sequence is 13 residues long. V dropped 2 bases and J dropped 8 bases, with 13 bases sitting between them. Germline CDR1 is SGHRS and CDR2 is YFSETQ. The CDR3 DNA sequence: TGCGCCAGCAGCTTCGACAGGACTGGGGAAGCTTTCTTT. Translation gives CASSFDRTGEAFF.

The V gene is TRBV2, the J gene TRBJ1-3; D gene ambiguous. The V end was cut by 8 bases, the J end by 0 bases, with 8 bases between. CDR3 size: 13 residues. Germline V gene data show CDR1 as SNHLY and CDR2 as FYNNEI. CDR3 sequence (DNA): TGTGCCAGCCGCAGGCCCTCTGGAAACACCATATATTTT. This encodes CASRRPSGNTIYF.

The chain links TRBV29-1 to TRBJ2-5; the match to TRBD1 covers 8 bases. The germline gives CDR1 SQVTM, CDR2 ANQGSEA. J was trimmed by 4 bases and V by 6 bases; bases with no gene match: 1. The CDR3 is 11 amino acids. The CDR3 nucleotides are TGCAGCGTAGGACAGGGAGAGACCCAGTACTTC. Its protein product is CSVGQGETQYF.

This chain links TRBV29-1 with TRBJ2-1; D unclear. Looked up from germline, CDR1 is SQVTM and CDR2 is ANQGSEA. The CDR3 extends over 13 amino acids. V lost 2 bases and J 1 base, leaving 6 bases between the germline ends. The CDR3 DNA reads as TGCAGCGTTGAAACAGTTTCCTACAATGAGCAGTTCTTC. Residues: CSVETVSYNEQFF.

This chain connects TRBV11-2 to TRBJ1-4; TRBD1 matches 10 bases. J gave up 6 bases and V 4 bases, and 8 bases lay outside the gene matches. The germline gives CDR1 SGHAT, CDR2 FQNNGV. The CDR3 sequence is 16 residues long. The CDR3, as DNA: TGTGCCAGCAGCTCGGGACAGGGGACTTTTGATGAAAAACTGTTTTTT. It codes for CASSSGQGTFDEKLFF. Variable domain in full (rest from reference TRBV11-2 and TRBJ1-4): EAGVAQSPRYKIIEKRQSVAFWCNPISGHATLYWYQQILGQGPKLLIQFQNNGVVDDSQLPKDRFSAERLKGVDSTLKIQPAKLEDSAVYLCASSSGQGTFDEKLFFGSGTQLSVL.

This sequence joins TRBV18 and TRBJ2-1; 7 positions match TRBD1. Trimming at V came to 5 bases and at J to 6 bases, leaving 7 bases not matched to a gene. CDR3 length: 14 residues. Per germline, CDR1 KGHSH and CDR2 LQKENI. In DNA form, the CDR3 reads TGTGCCAGCTCAGCCGGGACAGAGTTCAATGAGCAGTTCTTC. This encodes CASSAGTEFNEQFF.

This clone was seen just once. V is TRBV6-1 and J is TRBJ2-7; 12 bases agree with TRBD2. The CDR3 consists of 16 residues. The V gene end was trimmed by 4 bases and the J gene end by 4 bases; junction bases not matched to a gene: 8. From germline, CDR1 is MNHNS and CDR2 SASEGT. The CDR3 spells CASSATSSGGAYEQYF. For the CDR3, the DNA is TGTGCCAGCAGTGCGACCTCTAGCGGGGGGGCTTACGAGCAGTACTTC.